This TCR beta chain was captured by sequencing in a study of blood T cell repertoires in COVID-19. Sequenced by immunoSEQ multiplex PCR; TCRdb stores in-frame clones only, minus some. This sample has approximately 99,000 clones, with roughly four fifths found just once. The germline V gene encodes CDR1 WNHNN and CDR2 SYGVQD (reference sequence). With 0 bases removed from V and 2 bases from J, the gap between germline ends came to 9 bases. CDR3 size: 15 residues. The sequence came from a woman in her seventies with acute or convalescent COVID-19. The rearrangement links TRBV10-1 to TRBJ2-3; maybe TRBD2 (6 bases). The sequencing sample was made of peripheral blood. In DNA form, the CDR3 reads TGCGCCAGCAGTGAGTCGGGGACTGACACAGATACGCAGTATTTT. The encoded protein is CASSESGTDTDTQYF.